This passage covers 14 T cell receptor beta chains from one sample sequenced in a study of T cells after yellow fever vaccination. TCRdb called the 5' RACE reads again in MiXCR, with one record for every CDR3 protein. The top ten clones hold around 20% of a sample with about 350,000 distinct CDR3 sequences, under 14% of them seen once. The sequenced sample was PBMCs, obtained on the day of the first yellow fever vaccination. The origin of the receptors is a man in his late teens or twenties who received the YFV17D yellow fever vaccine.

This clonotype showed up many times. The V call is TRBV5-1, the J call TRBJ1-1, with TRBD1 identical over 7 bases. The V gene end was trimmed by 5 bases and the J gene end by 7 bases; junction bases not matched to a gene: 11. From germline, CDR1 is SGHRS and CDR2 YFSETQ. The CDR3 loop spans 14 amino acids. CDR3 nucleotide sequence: TGCGCCAGCAGACCCAATCTAGGGGGCGGTGAAGCTTTCTTT. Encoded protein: CASRPNLGGGEAFF.

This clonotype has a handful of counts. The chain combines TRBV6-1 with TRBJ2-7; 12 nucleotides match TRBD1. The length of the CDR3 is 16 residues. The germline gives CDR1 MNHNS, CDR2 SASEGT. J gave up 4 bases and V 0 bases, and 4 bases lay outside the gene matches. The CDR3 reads CASSEAGQGARYEQYV. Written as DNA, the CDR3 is TGTGCCAGCAGTGAAGCGGGACAGGGGGCTCGGTACGAGCAGTACGTC.

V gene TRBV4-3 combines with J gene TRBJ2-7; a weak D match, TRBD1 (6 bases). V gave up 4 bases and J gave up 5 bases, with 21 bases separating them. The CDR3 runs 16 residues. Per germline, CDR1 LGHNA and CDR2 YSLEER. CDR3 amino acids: CASSRLKGNRVNEQYF. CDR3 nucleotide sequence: TGCGCCAGCAGCCGCCTGAAGGGGAACAGGGTAAACGAGCAGTACTTC.

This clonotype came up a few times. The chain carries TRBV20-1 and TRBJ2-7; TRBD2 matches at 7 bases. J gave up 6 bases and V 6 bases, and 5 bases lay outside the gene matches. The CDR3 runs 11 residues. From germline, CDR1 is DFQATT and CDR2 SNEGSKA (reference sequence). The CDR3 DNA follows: TGCAGTGCCGGCGGGAGATTCGAGCAGTACTTC. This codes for CSAGGRFEQYF.

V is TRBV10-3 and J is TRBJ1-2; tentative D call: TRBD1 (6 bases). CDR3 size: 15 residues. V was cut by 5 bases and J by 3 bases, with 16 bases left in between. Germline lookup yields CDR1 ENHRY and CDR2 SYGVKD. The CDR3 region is CAISTGAYSDYGYTF. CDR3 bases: TGTGCCATCAGTACGGGGGCCTATTCCGACTATGGCTACACCTTC.

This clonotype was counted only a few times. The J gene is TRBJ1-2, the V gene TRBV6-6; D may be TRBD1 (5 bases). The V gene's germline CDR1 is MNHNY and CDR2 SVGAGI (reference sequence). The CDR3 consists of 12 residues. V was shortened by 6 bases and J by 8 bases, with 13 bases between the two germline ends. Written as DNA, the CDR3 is TGTGCCAGCAGCAAGGCGGGGGAAGGCTACACCTTC. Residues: CASSKAGEGYTF.

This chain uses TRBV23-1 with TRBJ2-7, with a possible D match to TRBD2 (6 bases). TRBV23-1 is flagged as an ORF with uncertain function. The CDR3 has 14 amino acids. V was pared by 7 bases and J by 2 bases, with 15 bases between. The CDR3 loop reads CASTSTGEAYEQYF. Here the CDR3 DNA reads TGCGCCAGCACTAGTACCGGGGAGGCCTACGAGCAGTACTTC.

Here the CDR3 DNA reads TGTGCCAGCAGGCCGGGACAGGGTAGGTTGCGGATGAACACTGAAGCTTTCTTT. Its translation is CASRPGQGRLRMNTEAFF. This rearrangement joins TRBV6-2 or TRBV6-3 to TRBJ1-1; 9 bases align to TRBD1. V was clipped by 6 bases and J by 0 bases; unmatched bases: 14. The CDR3 extends over 18 amino acids. Germline CDR1 reads MNHEY; CDR2 reads SVGEGT.

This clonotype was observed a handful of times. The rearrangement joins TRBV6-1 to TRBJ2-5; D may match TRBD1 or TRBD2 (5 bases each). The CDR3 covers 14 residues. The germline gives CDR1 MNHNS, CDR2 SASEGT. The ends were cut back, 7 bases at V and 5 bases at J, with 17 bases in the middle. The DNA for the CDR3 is TGTGCCAGCACCTCATTCGGGGCCGGGGAGACCCAGTACTTC. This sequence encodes CASTSFGAGETQYF.

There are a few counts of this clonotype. CDR3 loop: CSARVDRWTTPYEQYV. CDR3 bases: TGCAGTGCTAGAGTCGACAGGTGGACGACTCCCTACGAGCAGTACGTC. The chain links TRBV20-1 to TRBJ2-7; D may be TRBD1 (6 bases). Trimming removed 1 base from V and 2 bases from J, with 18 bases in between. This CDR3 region has 16 residues. The germline gives CDR1 DFQATT, CDR2 SNEGSKA (reference sequence).

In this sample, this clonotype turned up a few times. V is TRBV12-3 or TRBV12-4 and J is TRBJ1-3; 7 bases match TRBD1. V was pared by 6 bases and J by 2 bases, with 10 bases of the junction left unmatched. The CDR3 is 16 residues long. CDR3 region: CASSPLRRGPGNTIYF. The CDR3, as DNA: TGTGCCAGCAGCCCTCTTAGGAGGGGGCCTGGAAACACCATATATTTT.

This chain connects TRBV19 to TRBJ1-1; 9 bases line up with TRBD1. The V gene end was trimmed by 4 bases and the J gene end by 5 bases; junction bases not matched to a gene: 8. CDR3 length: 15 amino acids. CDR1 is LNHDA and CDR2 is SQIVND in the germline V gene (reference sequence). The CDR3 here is CASSTPQGARTEAFF. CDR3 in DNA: TGTGCCAGTAGTACCCCACAGGGGGCGCGTACTGAAGCTTTCTTT.

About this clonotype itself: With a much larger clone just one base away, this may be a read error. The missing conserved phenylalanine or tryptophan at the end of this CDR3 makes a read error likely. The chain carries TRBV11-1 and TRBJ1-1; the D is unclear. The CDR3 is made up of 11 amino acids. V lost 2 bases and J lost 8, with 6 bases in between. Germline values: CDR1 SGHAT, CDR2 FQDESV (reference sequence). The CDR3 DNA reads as TGTGCCAGCAGCTTATATCGGGAAGCTTTCCTT. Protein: CASSLYREAFL.

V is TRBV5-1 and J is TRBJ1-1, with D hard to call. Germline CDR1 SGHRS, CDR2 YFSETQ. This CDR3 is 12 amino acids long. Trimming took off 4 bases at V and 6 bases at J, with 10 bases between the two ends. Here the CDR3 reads CASSPPGSEAFF. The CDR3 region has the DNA TGCGCCAGCAGCCCCCCGGGTTCTGAAGCTTTCTTT.